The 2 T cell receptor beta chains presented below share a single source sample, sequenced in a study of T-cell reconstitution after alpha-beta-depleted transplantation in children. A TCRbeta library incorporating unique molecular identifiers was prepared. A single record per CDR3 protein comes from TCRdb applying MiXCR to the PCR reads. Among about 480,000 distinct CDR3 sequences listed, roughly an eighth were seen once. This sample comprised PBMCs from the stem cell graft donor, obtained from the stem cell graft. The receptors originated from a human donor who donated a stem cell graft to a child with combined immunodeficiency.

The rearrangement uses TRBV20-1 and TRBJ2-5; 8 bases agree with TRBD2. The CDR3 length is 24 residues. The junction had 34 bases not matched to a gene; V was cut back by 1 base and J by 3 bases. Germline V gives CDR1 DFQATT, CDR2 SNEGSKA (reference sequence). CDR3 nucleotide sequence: TGCAGTGCTAGAGTGGTAGAGCGGGAGTCTGTGGGAACGGGATTCACAAGAAAAAAAGAGACCCAGTACTTC. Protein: CSARVVERESVGTGFTRKKETQYF.

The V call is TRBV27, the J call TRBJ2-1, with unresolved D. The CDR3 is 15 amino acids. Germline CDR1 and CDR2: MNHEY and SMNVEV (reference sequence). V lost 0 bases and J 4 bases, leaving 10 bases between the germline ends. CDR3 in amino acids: CASSLSMGMYNEQFF. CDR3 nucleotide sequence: TGTGCCAGCAGTTTATCAATGGGGATGTACAATGAGCAGTTCTTC.